The 23 T cell receptor beta chains reported below all come from one sample, sequenced in a study of blood T cell repertoires in COVID-19. Measured with immunoSEQ multiplex PCR; TCRdb has only the in-frame clones, and not every one. This sample has 200,000 to 250,000 clones, with less than 90% found just once. Material for sequencing was PBMCs or T cells enriched from blood (not recorded which). All receptors come from a woman in her 50s in a cohort exposed to, infected with or recovered from COVID-19 (not recorded which).

This sequence joins TRBV29-1 and TRBJ1-5; TRBD1 matches at 8 bases. Trimming at V came to 6 bases and at J to 4 bases, leaving 11 bases not matched to a gene. Germline V gene data show CDR1 as SQVTM and CDR2 as ANQGSEA. The CDR3 runs to 15 residues. Here the CDR3 reads CSVQTQGAGNQPQHF. In nucleotides, the CDR3 is TGCAGCGTCCAAACCCAGGGGGCTGGGAATCAGCCCCAGCATTTT. The whole variable domain, filled in from reference TRBV29-1 and TRBJ1-5, reads SAVISQKPSRDICQRGTSLTIQCQVDSQVTMMFWYRQQPGQSLTLIATANQGSEATYESGFVIDKFPISRPNLTFSTLTVSNMSPEDSSIYLCSVQTQGAGNQPQHFGDGTRLSIL.

A single count supports this clone. The chain has TRBV3-1 (or the pseudogene TRBV3-2) and TRBJ2-5, with D perhaps TRBD2 (6 bases). V dropped 1 base and J dropped 7 bases, with 19 bases sitting between them. Germline CDR1 LGHDT, CDR2 YNNKEL (reference sequence). The CDR3 covers 16 residues. The CDR3: CASSQGGLQTGGTQYF. CDR3 bases: TGTGCCAGCAGCCAAGGGGGGTTGCAGACCGGGGGGACCCAGTACTTC.

J is TRBJ1-2 and V is TRBV12-3 or TRBV12-4; possibly TRBD1 for D (6 bases). V lost 6 bases and J lost 5, with 13 bases in between. The CDR3 consists of 13 residues. The DNA for the CDR3 is TGTGCCAGCAGGGGGGACACAGAATATGGCTACACCTTC. It specifies CASRGDTEYGYTF.

This chain links TRBV9 with TRBJ2-7; TRBD1 matches 11 bases. V lost 4 bases and J lost 3; bases outside the gene matches: 9. This CDR3 spans 16 amino acids. The germline gives CDR1 SGDLS, CDR2 YYNGEE. CDR3 nucleotide sequence: TGTGCCAGCAGCAAAGGGACAGGGGGAAGGAGCTACGAGCAGTACTTC. Its protein product is CASSKGTGGRSYEQYF.

The rearrangement links TRBV14 to TRBJ2-3, with 9 nucleotides matching TRBD2. V shed 4 bases and J 2 bases; nucleotides not matched to a gene: 7. This CDR3 has 16 residues. The germline CDR1 and CDR2 sequences are SGHDN and FVKESK. CDR3 in DNA: TGTGCCAGCAGCCTTACGGCGGGGGGGATCACAGATACGCAGTATTTT. Translated, it gives CASSLTAGGITDTQYF.

The chain combines TRBV3-1 (or the pseudogene TRBV3-2) with TRBJ2-7; tentatively, D is TRBD2 (5 bases). This CDR3 has 13 residues. The germline V gene has CDR1 LGHDT and CDR2 YNNKEL (reference sequence). Trimming removed 5 bases at V and 3 bases at J, with 11 bases between. CDR3 in amino acids: CASSSPRVYEQYF. Here the CDR3 DNA reads TGTGCCAGCAGCTCCCCGCGGGTCTACGAGCAGTACTTC.

Regarding this clone: Other DNA sequences in this specimen translate into the identical CDR3. The chain is built from TRBV5-1 and TRBJ2-3; D is unclear. The V gene lost 5 bases and the J gene lost 4 bases, with 5 bases spanning the gap. CDR1 and CDR2 from the germline V gene are SGHRS and YFSETQ. This CDR3 is 11 amino acids long. CDR3 protein: CASSSADTQYF. The CDR3 coding sequence is TGCGCCAGCAGTTCGGCAGATACGCAGTATTTT.

The chain joins TRBV9 to TRBJ1-2; TRBD1 might be the D (5 bases). CDR1 and CDR2 (germline): SGDLS, YYNGEE. CDR3 length: 17 residues. V was shortened by 4 bases and J by 6 bases, with 25 bases between the two germline ends. The CDR3 DNA reads as TGTGCCAGCAGCCCGCTGGGGGGGATTTCGGTTGGGGATGGCTACACCTTC. Translation gives CASSPLGGISVGDGYTF.

The chain carries TRBV27 and TRBJ1-5, with a weak D call TRBD1 (5 bases). CDR1 and CDR2 (germline): MNHEY, SMNVEV (reference sequence). V was pared by 3 bases and J by 7 bases, with 16 bases between. CDR3 length: 15 residues. Here the CDR3 reads CASSLRQGGIQPQHF. The CDR3 bases are TGTGCCAGCAGTTTGCGGCAGGGAGGGATCCAGCCCCAGCATTTT.

The rearrangement links TRBV11-1 to TRBJ1-1; 9 nucleotides align to TRBD1. The CDR3 spans 15 residues. The V and J ends lost 5 bases and 4 bases, in that order; junction bases with no gene match: 8. Germline V gives CDR1 SGHAT, CDR2 FQDESV (reference sequence). Written as DNA, the CDR3 is TGTGCCAGCAGCCTCATGGACAGGGGTGGCACTGAAGCTTTCTTT. It encodes CASSLMDRGGTEAFF.

The V call is TRBV7-9, the J call TRBJ2-1, with 9 bases matching TRBD1. The V gene end was trimmed by 6 bases and the J gene end by 1 base; junction bases not matched to a gene: 4. Per the germline V gene, CDR1 is SEHNR and CDR2 is FQNEAQ (reference sequence). The CDR3 extends over 15 amino acids. The chain's CDR3 is CASRRGQGSYNEQFF. The CDR3 nucleotides read TGTGCCAGCAGACGAGGACAGGGGTCCTACAATGAGCAGTTCTTC.

This clone was seen only once. The chain links TRBV18 to TRBJ2-5; 8 bases line up with TRBD2. Germline V gene data show CDR1 as KGHSH and CDR2 as LQKENI. Trimming removed 2 bases from V and 11 bases from J; junction bases left unmatched: 16. The CDR3 sequence is 16 residues long. CDR3 sequence: CASSPFSGGARKNQYF. The CDR3 coding sequence is TGTGCCAGCTCACCATTTTCCGGGGGGGCCAGAAAGAATCAGTACTTC.

The chain employs TRBV3-1 (or the pseudogene TRBV3-2) and TRBJ1-5, with 7 bases aligning to TRBD1. The V gene's germline CDR1 is LGHDT and CDR2 YNNKEL (reference sequence). The CDR3 consists of 15 residues. Losses at the gene ends were 1 base for V and 7 bases for J; bases not matched to a gene: 7. The CDR3 spells CASSQGGAGGQPQHF. The CDR3 region has the DNA TGTGCCAGCAGCCAAGGAGGTGCAGGGGGACAGCCCCAGCATTTT.

The J gene is TRBJ1-1, the V gene TRBV18; D is unclear. The ends were cut back, 8 bases at V and 1 base at J, with 14 bases in the middle. The length of the CDR3 is 14 residues. The germline gives CDR1 KGHSH, CDR2 LQKENI. The chain's CDR3 is CASARTRGNTEAFF. For the CDR3, the DNA is TGTGCCAGCGCTAGGACCCGGGGGAACACTGAAGCTTTCTTT. Full variable domain (outside the CDR3, taken from reference TRBV18 and TRBJ1-1): NAGVMQNPRHLVRRRGQEARLRCSPMKGHSHVYWYRQLPEEGLKFMVYLQKENIIDESGMPKERFSAEFPKEGPSILRIQQVVRGDSAAYFCASARTRGNTEAFFGQGTRLTVV.

The V call is TRBV5-6, the J call TRBJ2-5; 14 bases are shared with TRBD2. J lost 4 bases, V lost 4 bases, and 12 bases had no gene match. The CDR3 consists of 18 residues. The germline V gene encodes CDR1 SGHDT and CDR2 YYEEEE. CDR3 in DNA: TGTGCCAGCAGCGTGGGACTAGCGGGGGAAACCTGGGGAGAGACCCAGTACTTC. It codes for CASSVGLAGETWGETQYF. Full variable domain (outside the CDR3, taken from reference TRBV5-6 and TRBJ2-5): DAGVTQSPTHLIKTRGQQVTLRCSPKSGHDTVSWYQQALGQGPQFIFQYYEEEERQRGNFPDRFSGHQFPNYSSELNVNALLLGDSALYLCASSVGLAGETWGETQYFGPGTRLLVL.

V is TRBV6-5 and J is TRBJ1-5, with no clear D. This CDR3 is 14 amino acids long. Trimming stripped 0 bases from V and 0 bases from J, with 3 bases between. From germline, CDR1 is MNHEY and CDR2 SVGAGI. This chain's CDR3 is CASSYSGSNQPQHF. In nucleotides, the CDR3 is TGTGCCAGCAGTTACTCCGGTAGCAATCAGCCCCAGCATTTT.

The chain employs TRBV6-4 and TRBJ1-6; D uncertain. Between the trimmed V and J ends, which lost 1 base and 6 bases, there was a span of 16 bases. This CDR3 has 17 amino acids. Germline-derived CDR1 and CDR2 are MRHNA and SNTAGT. CDR3 nucleotide sequence: TGTGCCAGCAGTGACTTCGGAGGAATACGCCCTAATTCACCCCTCCACTTT. This encodes CASSDFGGIRPNSPLHF.

The rearrangement uses TRBV12-3 or TRBV12-4 and TRBJ1-1; D unclear. Trimming stripped 2 bases from V and 1 base from J, with 5 bases between. The CDR3 sequence is 13 residues long. The CDR3 DNA reads TGTGCCAGCAGTTTATTACAGAACACTGAAGCTTTCTTT. Translated: CASSLLQNTEAFF.

The CDR3 region has the DNA TGTGCCAGCAGTCGCCCAGGGGGCGCGTACACTGAAGCTTTCTTT. Translation: CASSRPGGAYTEAFF. The V gene is TRBV6-2 or TRBV6-3, the J gene TRBJ1-1; 8 bases are shared with TRBD1. Germline V gives CDR1 MNHEY, CDR2 SVGEGT. CDR3 length equals 15 residues. Trimming removed 5 bases from V and 3 bases from J; junction bases left unmatched: 8.

The J gene is TRBJ1-4, the V gene TRBV27, with a tentative D call TRBD1 (6 bases). Germline V gene data show CDR1 as MNHEY and CDR2 as SMNVEV (reference sequence). CDR3 size: 18 residues. V lost 9 bases to trimming and J lost 6 bases, with 29 bases between them. CDR3 sequence reads: CASRGSGPIGPSDEKLFF. The CDR3 coding sequence is TGTGCCAGTAGGGGGAGTGGGCCCATAGGACCATCCGATGAAAAACTGTTTTTT.

The V gene is TRBV28, the J gene TRBJ1-1; possibly TRBD1 for D (6 bases). CDR1 and CDR2 (germline): MDHEN, SYDVKM. This CDR3 region has 13 residues. V lost 5 bases and J 8 bases, leaving 15 bases between the germline ends. CDR3 in DNA: TGTGCCAGCAGTCCAGGGGACATTATAGAAGCTTTCTTT. Translating gives CASSPGDIIEAFF.

V usage is TRBV5-6 and J usage is TRBJ1-2; TRBD1 might be the D (6 bases). The CDR3 runs to 14 residues. V was pared by 0 bases and J by 5 bases, with 11 bases between. CDR1 SGHDT and CDR2 YYEEEE come from the germline V gene. Here the CDR3 reads CASSLATGVYGYTF. The CDR3 nucleotides read TGTGCCAGCAGCTTGGCGACAGGCGTGTATGGCTACACCTTC.

The chain links TRBV11-1 to TRBJ1-1; D gene unclear. V was trimmed by 5 bases and J by 0 bases, leaving 10 bases between them. The CDR3 is 14 residues long. Germline V CDR1 and CDR2: SGHAT, FQDESV (reference sequence). In nucleotides, the CDR3 is TGTGCCAGCAGCCCGGTCGTTATGAACACTGAAGCTTTCTTT. Residues: CASSPVVMNTEAFF. Based on the CDR3 plus reference TRBV11-1 and TRBJ1-1, the full variable domain is EAEVAQSPRYKITEKSQAVAFWCDPISGHATLYWYRQILGQGPELLVQFQDESVVDDSQLPKDRFSAERLKGVDSTLKIQPAELGDSAMYLCASSPVVMNTEAFFGQGTRLTVV.